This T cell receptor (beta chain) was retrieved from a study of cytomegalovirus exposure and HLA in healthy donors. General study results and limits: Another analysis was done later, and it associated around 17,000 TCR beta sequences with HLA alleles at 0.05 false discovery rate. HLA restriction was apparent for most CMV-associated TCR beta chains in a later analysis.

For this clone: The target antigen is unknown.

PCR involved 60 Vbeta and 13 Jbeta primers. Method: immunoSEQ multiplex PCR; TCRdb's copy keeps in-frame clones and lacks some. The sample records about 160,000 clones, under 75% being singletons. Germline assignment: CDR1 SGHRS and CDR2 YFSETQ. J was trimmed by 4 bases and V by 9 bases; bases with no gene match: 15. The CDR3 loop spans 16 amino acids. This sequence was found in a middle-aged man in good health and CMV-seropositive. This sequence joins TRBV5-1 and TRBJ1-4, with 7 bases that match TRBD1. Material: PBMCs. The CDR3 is CATRTGAGAVNEKLFF. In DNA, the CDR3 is TGCGCCACACGAACAGGGGCCGGGGCGGTTAATGAAAAACTGTTTTTT.